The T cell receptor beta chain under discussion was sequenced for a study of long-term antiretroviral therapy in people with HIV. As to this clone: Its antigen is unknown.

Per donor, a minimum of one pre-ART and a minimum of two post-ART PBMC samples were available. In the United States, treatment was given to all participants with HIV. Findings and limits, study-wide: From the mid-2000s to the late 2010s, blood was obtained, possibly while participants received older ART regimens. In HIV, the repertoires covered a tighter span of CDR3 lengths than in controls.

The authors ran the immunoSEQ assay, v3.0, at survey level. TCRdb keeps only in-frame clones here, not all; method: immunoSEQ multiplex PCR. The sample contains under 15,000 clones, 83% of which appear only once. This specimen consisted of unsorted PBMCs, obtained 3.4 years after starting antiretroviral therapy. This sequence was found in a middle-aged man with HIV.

CDR3 region: CASLDRGLEKLFF. The CDR3 nucleotides read TGTGCCAGCTTAGACAGGGGGCTTGAAAAACTGTTTTTT. The chain is built from TRBV28 and TRBJ1-4; 10 nucleotides align to TRBD1. There are 13 residues in the CDR3. The V segment lost 8 bases and the J segment 7 bases; nucleotides outside the gene matches: 4. Germline V gene sequence: CDR1 MDHEN, CDR2 SYDVKM.